This T cell receptor beta chain was captured in a study of identical twins. Points on this clonotype: Its antigen remains unidentified.

The CDR3 spans 15 residues. Looked up from germline, CDR1 is SGHRS and CDR2 is YFSETQ. Between the trimmed V and J ends, which lost 4 bases and 8 bases, there was a span of 16 bases. Each CDR3 protein is one row after TCRdb ran MiXCR on the 5' RACE reads. The sample contains more than 600,000 distinct CDR3 sequences, 15% to 20% of which appear only once. General study findings and limits: Weaker excess twin sharing was seen among beta out-of-frame sequences.

These same records also appear under a second study, on T cells expressing NK-cell markers.

V is TRBV5-1 and J is TRBJ1-6; possible D gene TRBD1, 5 bases. The origin of this receptor is a woman younger than 30 in good health. Sequenced sample: PBMCs. CDR3 sequence (DNA): TGCGCCAGCAGCGCATCAGGGATGATGGATTCACCCCTCCACTTT. Translation: CASSASGMMDSPLHF. The variable domain in full, completed from reference TRBV5-1 and TRBJ1-6, reads KAGVTQTPRYLIKTRGQQVTLSCSPISGHRSVSWYQQTPGQGLQFLFEYFSETQRNKGNFPGRFSGRQFSNSRSEMNVSTLELGDSALYLCASSASGMMDSPLHFGNGTRLTVT.